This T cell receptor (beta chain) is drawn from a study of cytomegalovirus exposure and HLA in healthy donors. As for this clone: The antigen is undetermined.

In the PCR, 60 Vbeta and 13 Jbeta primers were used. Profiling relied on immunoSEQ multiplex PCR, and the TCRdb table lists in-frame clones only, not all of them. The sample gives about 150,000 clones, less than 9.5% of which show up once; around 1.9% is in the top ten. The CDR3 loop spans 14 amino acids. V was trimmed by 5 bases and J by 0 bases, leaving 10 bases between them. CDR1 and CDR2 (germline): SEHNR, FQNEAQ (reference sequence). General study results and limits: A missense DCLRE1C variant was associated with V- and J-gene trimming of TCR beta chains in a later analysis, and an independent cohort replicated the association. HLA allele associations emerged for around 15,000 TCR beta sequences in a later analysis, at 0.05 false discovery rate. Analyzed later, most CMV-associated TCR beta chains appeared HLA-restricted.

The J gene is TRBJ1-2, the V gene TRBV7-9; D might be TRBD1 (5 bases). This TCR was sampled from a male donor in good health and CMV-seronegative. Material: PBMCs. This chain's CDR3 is CASSRDFSNYGYTF. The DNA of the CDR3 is TGTGCCAGCAGCCGGGACTTCTCTAACTATGGCTACACCTTC. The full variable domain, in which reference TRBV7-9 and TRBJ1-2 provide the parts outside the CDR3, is DTGVSQNPRHKITKRGQNVTFRCDPISEHNRLYWYRQTLGQGPEFLTYFQNEAQLEKSRLLSDRFSAERPKGSFSTLEIQRTEQGDSAMYLCASSRDFSNYGYTFGSGTRLTVV.